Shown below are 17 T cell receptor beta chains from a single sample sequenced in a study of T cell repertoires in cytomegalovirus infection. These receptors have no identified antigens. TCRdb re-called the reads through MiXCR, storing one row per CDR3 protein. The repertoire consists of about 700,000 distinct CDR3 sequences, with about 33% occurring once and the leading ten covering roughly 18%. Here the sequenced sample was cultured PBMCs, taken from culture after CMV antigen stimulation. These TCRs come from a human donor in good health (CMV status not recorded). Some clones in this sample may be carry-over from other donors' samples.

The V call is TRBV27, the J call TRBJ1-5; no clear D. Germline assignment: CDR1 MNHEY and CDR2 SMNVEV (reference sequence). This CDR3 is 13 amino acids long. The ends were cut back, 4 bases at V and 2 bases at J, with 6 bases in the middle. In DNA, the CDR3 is TGTGCCAGCAGTTCAAAGGGCAATCAGCCCCAGCATTTT. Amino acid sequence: CASSSKGNQPQHF.

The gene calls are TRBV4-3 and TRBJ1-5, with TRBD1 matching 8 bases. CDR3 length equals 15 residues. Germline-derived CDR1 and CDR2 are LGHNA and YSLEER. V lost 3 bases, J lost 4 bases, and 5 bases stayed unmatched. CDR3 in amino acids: CASSQARTGNQPQHF. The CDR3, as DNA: TGCGCCAGCAGCCAGGCTAGGACAGGGAATCAGCCCCAGCATTTT.

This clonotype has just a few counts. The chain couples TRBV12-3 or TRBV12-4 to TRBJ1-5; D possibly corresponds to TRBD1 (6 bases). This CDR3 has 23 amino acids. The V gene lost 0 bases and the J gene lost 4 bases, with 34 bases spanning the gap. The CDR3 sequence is CASSLAKTGLLTGSRRINQPQHF. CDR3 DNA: TGTGCCAGCAGTTTAGCAAAGACAGGATTACTTACCGGATCCCGTCGAATAAATCAGCCCCAGCATTTT.

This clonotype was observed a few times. CDR3: CASGRAETTDTQYF. CDR3 DNA: TGTGCCTCAGGTAGAGCGGAGACCACAGATACGCAGTATTTT. The chain couples TRBV10-3 to TRBJ2-3; a weak D match, TRBD2 (5 bases). The germline CDR1 and CDR2 sequences are ENHRY and SYGVKD. The CDR3 covers 14 residues. V lost 11 bases, J lost 2 bases, and 17 bases lay in between.

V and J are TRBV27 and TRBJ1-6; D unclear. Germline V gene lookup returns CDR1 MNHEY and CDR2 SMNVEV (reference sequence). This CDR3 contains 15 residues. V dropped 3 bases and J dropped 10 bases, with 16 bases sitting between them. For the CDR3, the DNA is TGTGCCAGCAGTTTGGTCGGGGTTAGGCGCTCACCCCTCCACTTT. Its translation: CASSLVGVRRSPLHF.

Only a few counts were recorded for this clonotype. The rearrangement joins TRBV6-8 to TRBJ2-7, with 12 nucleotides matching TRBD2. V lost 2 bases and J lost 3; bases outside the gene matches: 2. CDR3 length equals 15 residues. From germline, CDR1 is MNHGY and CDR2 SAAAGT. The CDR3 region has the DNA TGTGCCAGCAGTTACCCGGGACTAGCGGGCTACGAGCAGTACTTC. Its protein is CASSYPGLAGYEQYF.

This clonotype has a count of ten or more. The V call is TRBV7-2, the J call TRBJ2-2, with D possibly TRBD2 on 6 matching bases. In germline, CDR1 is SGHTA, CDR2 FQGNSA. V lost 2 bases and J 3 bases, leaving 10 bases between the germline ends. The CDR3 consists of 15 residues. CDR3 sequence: CASSLLTSYTGELFF. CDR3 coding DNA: TGTGCCAGCAGCTTACTTACTAGCTACACCGGGGAGCTGTTTTTT.

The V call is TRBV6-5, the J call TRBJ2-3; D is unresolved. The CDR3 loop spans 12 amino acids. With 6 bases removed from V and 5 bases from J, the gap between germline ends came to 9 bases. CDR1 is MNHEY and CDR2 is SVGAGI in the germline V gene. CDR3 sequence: CASRAVGDTQYF. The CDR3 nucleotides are TGTGCCAGCAGAGCAGTGGGAGATACGCAGTATTTT.

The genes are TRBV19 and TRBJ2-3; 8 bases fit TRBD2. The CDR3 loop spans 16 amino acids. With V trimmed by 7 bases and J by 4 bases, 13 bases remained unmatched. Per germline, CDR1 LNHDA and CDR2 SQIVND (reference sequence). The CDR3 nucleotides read TGTGCCAGTATCGCCCCCCCGGGACTAGTAGCAGATACGCAGTATTTT. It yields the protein CASIAPPGLVADTQYF.

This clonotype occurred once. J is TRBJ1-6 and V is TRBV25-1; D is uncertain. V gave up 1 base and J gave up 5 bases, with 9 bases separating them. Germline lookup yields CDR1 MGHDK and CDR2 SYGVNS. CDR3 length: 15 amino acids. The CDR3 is CASSELSRDNSPLHF. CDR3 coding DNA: TGTGCCAGCAGTGAATTAAGCCGGGATAATTCACCCCTCCACTTT.

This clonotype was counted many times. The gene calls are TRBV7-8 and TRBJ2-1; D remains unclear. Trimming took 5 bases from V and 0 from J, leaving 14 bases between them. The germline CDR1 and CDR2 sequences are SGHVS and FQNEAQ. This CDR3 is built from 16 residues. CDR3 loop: CASSRPRVSSYNEQFF. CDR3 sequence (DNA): TGTGCCAGCAGCCGACCACGGGTCAGCTCCTACAATGAGCAGTTCTTC.

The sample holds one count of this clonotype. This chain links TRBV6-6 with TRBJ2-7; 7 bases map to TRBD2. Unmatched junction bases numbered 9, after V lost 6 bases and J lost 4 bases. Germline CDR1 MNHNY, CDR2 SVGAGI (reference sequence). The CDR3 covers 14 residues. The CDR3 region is CASSPPGGLYEQYF. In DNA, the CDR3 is TGTGCCAGCAGCCCCCCGGGGGGTCTGTACGAGCAGTACTTC.

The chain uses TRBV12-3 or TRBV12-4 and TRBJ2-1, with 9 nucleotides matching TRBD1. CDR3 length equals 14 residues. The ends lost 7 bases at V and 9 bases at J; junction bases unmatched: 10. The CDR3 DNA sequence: TGTGCCAGCACTGACGGACAGGGGCCAGGTGAGCAGTTCTTC. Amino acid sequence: CASTDGQGPGEQFF.

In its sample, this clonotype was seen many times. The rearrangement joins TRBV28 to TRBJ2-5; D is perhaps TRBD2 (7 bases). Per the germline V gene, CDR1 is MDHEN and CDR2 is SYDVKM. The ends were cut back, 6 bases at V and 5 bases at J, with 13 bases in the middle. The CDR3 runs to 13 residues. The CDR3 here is CASRTGGRETQYF. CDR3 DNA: TGTGCCAGCAGGACGGGGGGCCGGGAGACCCAGTACTTC.

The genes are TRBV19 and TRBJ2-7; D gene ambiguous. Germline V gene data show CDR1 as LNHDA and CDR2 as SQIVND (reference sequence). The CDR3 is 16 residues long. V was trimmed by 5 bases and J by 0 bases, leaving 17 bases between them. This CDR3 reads CASSAVWVDLSYEQYF. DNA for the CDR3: TGTGCCAGTAGTGCAGTGTGGGTCGACCTCTCCTACGAGCAGTACTTC.

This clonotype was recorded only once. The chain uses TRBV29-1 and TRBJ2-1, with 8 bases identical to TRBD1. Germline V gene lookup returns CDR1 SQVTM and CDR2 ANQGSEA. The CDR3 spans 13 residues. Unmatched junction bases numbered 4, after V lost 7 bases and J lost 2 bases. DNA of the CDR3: TGCAGCGCCCGGACAGGGACCTACAATGAGCAGTTCTTC. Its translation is CSARTGTYNEQFF.

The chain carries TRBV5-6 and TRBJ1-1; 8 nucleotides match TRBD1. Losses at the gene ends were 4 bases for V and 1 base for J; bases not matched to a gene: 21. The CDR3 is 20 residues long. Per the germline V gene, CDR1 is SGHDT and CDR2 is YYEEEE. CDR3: CASSPRLVRGPGERNTEAFF. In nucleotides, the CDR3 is TGTGCCAGCAGCCCTAGGTTGGTCAGGGGGCCGGGAGAGAGGAACACTGAAGCTTTCTTT.